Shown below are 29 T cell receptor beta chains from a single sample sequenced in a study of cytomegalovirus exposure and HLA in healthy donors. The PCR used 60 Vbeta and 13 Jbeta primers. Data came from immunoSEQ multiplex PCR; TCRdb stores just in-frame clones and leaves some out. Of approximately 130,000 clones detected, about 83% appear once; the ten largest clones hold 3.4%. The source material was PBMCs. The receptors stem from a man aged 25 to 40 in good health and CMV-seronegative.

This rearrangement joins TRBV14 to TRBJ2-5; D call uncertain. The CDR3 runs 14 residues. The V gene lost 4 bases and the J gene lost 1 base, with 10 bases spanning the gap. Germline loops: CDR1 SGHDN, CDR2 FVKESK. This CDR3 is CASSPRLIQETQYF. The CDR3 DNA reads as TGTGCCAGCAGCCCCCGACTGATCCAAGAGACCCAGTACTTC.

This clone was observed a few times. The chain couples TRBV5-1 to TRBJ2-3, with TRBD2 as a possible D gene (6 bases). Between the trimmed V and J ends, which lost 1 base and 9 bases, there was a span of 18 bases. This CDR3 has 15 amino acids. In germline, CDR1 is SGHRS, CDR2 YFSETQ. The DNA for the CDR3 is TGCGCCAGCAGCTTGTCGGGACTCCCCCCCCGGACGCAGTATTTT. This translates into CASSLSGLPPRTQYF.

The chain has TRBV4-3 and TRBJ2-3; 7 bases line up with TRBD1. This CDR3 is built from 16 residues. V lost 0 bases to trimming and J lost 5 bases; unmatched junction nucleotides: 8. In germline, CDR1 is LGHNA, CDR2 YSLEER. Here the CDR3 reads CASSQEGRGQLDTQYF. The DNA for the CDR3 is TGCGCCAGCAGCCAAGAAGGCAGGGGACAGCTAGATACGCAGTATTTT.

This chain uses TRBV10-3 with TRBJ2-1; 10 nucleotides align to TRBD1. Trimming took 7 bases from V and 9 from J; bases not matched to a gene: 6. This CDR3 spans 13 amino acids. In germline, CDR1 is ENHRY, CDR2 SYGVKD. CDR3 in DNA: TGTGCCATCACCCCCGGGACAGGGGCTGAGCAGTTCTTC. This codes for CAITPGTGAEQFF.

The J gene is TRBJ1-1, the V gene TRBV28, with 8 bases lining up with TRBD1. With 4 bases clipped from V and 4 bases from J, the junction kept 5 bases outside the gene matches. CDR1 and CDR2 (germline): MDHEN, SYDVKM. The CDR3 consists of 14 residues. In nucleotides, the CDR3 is TGTGCCAGCAGTTCAGGGGGCATGAGCACTGAAGCTTTCTTT. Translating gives CASSSGGMSTEAFF.

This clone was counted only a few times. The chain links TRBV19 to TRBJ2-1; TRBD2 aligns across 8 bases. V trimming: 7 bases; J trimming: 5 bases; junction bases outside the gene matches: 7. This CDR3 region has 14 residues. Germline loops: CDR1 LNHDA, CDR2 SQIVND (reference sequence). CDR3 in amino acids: CASNPGTRNNEQFF. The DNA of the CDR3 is TGTGCCAGTAACCCCGGGACTAGAAACAATGAGCAGTTCTTC. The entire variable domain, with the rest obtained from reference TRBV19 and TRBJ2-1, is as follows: DGGITQSPKYLFRKEGQNVTLSCEQNLNHDAMYWYRQDPGQGLRLIYYSQIVNDFQKGDIAEGYSVSREKKESFPLTVTSAQKNPTAFYLCASNPGTRNNEQFFGPGTRLTVL.

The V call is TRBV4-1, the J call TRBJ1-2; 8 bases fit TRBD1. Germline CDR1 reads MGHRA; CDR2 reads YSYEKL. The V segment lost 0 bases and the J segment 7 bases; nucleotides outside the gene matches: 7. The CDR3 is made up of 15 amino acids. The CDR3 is CASSQDPGQGSGYTF. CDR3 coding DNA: TGCGCCAGCAGCCAAGATCCTGGACAGGGCTCTGGCTACACCTTC.

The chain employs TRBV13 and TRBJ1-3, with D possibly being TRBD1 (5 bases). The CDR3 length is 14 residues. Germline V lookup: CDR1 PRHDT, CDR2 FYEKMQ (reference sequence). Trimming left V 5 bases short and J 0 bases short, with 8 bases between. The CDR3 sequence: CASSRRDSGNTIYF. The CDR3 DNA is TGTGCCAGCAGCCGCAGGGACTCTGGAAACACCATATATTTT. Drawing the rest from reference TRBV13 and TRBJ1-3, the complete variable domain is AAGVIQSPRHLIKEKRETATLKCYPIPRHDTVYWYQQGPGQDPQFLISFYEKMQSDKGSIPDRFSAQQFSDYHSELNMSSLELGDSALYFCASSRRDSGNTIYFGEGSWLTVV.

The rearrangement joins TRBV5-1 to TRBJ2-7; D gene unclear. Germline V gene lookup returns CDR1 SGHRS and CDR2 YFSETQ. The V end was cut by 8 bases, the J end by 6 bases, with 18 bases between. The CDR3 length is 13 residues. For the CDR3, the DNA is TGCGCCAGTCAGGCAACCTCCAGTGGCGAGCAGTACTTC. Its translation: CASQATSSGEQYF.

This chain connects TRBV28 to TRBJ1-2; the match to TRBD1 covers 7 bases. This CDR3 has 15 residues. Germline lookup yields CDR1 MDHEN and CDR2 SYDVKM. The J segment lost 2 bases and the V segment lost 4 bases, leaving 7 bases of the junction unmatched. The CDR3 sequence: CASSSAGTANYGYTF. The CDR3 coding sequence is TGTGCCAGCAGTTCCGCGGGGACAGCCAACTATGGCTACACCTTC.

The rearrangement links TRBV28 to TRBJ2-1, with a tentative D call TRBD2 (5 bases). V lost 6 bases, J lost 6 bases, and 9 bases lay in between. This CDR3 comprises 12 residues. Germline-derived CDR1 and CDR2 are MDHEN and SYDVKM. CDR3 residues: CASRSLVNEQFF. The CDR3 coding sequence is TGTGCCAGCAGGTCACTAGTCAATGAGCAGTTCTTC. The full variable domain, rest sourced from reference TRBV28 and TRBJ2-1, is DVKVTQSSRYLVKRTGEKVFLECVQDMDHENMFWYRQDPGLGLRLIYFSYDVKMKEKGDIPEGYSVSREKKERFSLILESASTNQTSMYLCASRSLVNEQFFGPGTRLTVL.

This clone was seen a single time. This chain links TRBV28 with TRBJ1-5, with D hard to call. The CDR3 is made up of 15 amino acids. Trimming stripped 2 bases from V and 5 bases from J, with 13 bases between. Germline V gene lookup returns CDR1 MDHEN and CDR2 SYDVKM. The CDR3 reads CASSLIFQDYQPQHF. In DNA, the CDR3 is TGTGCCAGCAGTTTAATTTTCCAGGACTATCAGCCCCAGCATTTT.

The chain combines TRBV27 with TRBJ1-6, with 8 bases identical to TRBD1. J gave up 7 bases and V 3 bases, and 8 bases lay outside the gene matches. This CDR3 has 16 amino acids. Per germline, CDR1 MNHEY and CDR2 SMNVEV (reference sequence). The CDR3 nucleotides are TGTGCCAGCAGTTTGTCCCAGGGGGCTTCAAATTCACCCCTCCACTTT. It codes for CASSLSQGASNSPLHF.

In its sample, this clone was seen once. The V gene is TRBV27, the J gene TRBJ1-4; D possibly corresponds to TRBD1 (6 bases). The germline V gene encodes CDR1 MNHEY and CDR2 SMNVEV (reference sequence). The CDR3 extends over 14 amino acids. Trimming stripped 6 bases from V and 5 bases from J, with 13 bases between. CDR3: CASRTGFSNEKLFF. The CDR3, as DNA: TGTGCCAGCAGAACAGGGTTTTCGAATGAAAAACTGTTTTTT.

CDR3 nucleotide sequence: TGCAGCGTTGAAAGCCTTGAAGCTTTCTTT. Translated: CSVESLEAFF. The chain recombines TRBV29-1 with TRBJ1-1; D gene uncertain. CDR3 length: 10 residues. V shed 2 bases and J shed 7 bases, with 5 bases lying between them. CDR1 SQVTM and CDR2 ANQGSEA come from the germline V gene. Based on the CDR3 plus reference TRBV29-1 and TRBJ1-1, the full variable domain is SAVISQKPSRDICQRGTSLTIQCQVDSQVTMMFWYRQQPGQSLTLIATANQGSEATYESGFVIDKFPISRPNLTFSTLTVSNMSPEDSSIYLCSVESLEAFFGQGTRLTVV.

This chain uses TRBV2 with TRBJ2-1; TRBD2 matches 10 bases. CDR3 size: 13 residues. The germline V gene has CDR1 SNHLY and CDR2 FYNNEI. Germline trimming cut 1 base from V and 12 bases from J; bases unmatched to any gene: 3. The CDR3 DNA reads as TGTGCCAGCAGTGAAGATCGGACTAGCGGGCAGTTCTTC. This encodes CASSEDRTSGQFF.

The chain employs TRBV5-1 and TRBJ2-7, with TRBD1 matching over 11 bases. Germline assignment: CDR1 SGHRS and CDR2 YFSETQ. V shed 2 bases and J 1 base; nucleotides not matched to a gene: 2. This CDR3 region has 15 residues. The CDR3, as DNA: TGCGCCAGCAGCTTTGGGACAGGGGGATCCTACGAGCAGTACTTC. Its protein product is CASSFGTGGSYEQYF.

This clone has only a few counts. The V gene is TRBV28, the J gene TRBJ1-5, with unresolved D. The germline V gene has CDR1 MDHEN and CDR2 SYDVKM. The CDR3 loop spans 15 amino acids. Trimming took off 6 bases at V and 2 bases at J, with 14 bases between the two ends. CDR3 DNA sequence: TGTGCCAGCAGGTCACAGACACATGGCAATCAGCCCCAGCATTTT. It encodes CASRSQTHGNQPQHF.

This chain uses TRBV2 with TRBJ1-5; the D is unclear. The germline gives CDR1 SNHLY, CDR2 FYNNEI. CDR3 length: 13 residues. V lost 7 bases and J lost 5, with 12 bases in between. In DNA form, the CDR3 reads TGTGCCAGCAACCTACTTGCCCATCAGCCCCAGCATTTT. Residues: CASNLLAHQPQHF.

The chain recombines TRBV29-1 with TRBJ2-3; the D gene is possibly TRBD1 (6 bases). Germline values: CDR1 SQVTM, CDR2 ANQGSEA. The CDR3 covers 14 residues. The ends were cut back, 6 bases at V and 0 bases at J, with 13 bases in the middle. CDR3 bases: TGCAGCGTCGTAACAGGGAGCAGCACAGATACGCAGTATTTT. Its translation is CSVVTGSSTDTQYF.

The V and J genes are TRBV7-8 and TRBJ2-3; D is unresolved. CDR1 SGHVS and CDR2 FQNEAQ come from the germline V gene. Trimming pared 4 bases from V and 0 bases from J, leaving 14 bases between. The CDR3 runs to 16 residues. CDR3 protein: CASSSRLILSTDTQYF. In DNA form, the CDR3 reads TGTGCCAGCAGCTCCAGACTGATCCTAAGCACAGATACGCAGTATTTT.

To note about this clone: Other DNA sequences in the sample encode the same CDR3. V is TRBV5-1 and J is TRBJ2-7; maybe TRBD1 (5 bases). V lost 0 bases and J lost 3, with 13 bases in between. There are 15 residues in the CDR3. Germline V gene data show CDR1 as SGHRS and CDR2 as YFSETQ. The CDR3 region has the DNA TGCGCCAGCAGCTTGGGGGGCAGGGTTGACTACGAGCAGTACTTC. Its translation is CASSLGGRVDYEQYF.

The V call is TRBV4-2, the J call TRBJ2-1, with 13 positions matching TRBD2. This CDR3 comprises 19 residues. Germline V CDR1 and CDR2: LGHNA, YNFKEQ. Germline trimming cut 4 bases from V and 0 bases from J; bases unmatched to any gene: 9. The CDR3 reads CASSPRLAGGTFSYNEQFF. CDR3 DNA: TGTGCCAGCAGCCCCCGACTAGCGGGGGGAACCTTCTCCTACAATGAGCAGTTCTTC.

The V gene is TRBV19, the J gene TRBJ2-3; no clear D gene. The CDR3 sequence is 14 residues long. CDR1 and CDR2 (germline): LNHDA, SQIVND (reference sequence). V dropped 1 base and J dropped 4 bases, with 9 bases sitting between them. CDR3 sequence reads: CASSIVFRADTQYF. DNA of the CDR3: TGTGCCAGTAGTATAGTCTTCCGGGCAGATACGCAGTATTTT.

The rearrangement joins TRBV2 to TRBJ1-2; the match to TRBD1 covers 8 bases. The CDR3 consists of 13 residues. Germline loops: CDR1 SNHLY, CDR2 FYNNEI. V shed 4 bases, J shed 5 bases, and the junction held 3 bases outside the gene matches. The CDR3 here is CASSADRAYGYTF. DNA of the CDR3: TGTGCCAGCAGTGCGGACAGGGCATATGGCTACACCTTC.

CDR3 region: CASSLDRGGNEQYF. CDR3 coding DNA: TGTGCCAGCAGCTTGGACAGGGGTGGGAACGAGCAGTACTTC. The chain recombines TRBV5-5 with TRBJ2-7, with 7 bases that match TRBD1. Unmatched junction bases numbered 5, after V lost 0 bases and J lost 5 bases. CDR3 length equals 14 residues. CDR1 is SGHKS and CDR2 is YYEKEE in the germline V gene (reference sequence).

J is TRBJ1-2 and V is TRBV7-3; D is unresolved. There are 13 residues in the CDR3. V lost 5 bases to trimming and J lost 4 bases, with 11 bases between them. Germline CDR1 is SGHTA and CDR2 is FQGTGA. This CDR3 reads CASSDDRGYGYTF. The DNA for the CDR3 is TGTGCCAGCAGCGACGACCGGGGCTATGGCTACACCTTC.

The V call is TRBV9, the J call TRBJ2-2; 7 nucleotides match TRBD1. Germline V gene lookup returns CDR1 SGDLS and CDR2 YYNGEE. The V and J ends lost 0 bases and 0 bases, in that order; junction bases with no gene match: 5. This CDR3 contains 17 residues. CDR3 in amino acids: CASSVGAGGANTGELFF. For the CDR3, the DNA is TGTGCCAGCAGCGTAGGGGCAGGGGGTGCGAACACCGGGGAGCTGTTTTTT. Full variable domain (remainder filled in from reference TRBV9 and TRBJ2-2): DSGVTQTPKHLITATGQRVTLRCSPRSGDLSVYWYQQSLDQGLQFLIQYYNGEERAKGNILERFSAQQFPDLHSELNLSSLELGDSALYFCASSVGAGGANTGELFFGEGSRLTVL.

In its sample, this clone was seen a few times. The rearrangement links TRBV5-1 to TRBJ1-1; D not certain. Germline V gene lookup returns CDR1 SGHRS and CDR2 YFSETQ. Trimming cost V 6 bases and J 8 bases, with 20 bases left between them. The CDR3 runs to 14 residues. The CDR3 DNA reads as TGCGCCAGCAAGGGTCTAGAACAGAGGGCCGAAGCTTTCTTT. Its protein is CASKGLEQRAEAFF.